The clone carrying this TCR beta chain has just a few counts. This table comes from immunoSEQ multiplex PCR, and its TCRdb copy is limited to in-frame clones, with some not included. The sample comprises some 80,000 clones, roughly four fifths of which are singletons, and approximately 8.7% rests with the top ten. The data belong to a study of blood T cell repertoires in COVID-19. The V end lost 5 bases, the J end lost 2 bases, and 12 bases lay between the germline ends. The V gene's germline CDR1 is LNHDA and CDR2 SQIVND (reference sequence). The CDR3 totals 14 residues. The receptor comes from a human donor in a cohort sampled during active COVID-19. Sequenced: peripheral blood. The chain is built from TRBV19 and TRBJ1-2, with a tentative D call TRBD1 (5 bases). As DNA, the CDR3 is TGTGCCAGTAGTGTCGGGGGGAGCAACTATGGCTACACCTTC. It codes for CASSVGGSNYGYTF.